This TCR beta chain was profiled in a study of T cell responses to AZD1222 COVID-19 vaccine. Of note for this clone: Its target is unknown.

Second doses that came at about 4 or about 12 weeks were put together. Points from the study as a whole: Possibly, clonal diversity was underestimated; donors were largely white British and included more females. Repertoires were obtained only post-peak T cell response.

Profiling relied on immunoSEQ multiplex PCR, and the TCRdb table lists in-frame clones only, not all of them. This sample has 50,000 or so clones, with about 89% found just once. Here the sequenced sample was peripheral blood, taken 28 days after the second AZD1222 dose. This receptor was identified in an adult who received the AZD1222 COVID-19 vaccine.

CDR3 DNA sequence: TGTGCCAGCAGCCCAGGCTGGGCTAGCGGGGGCCTGCAAGAGACCCAGTACTTC. Protein sequence: CASSPGWASGGLQETQYF. V and J are TRBV11-3 and TRBJ2-5; 10 bases are a match to TRBD2. After removal of 5 bases from V and 2 bases from J, the junction contained 14 bases not matched to a gene. Germline CDR1 is SGHNT and CDR2 is YENEEA. CDR3 length: 18 amino acids.